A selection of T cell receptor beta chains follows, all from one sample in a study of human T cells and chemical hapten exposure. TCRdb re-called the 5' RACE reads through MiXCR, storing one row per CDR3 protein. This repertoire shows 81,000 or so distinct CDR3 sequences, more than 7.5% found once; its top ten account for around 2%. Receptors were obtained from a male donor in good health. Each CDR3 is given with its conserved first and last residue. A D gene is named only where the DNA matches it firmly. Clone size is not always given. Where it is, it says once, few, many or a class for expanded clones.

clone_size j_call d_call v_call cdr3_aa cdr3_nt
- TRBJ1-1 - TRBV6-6 CASSLYRASMNTEAFF TGTGCCAGCAGCCTCTATCGGGCATCCATGAACACTGAAGCTTTCTTT
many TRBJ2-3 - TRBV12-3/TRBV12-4 CASSPVTDTQYF TGTGCCAGCAGCCCAGTCACAGATACGCAGTATTTT
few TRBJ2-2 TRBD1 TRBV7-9 CASSPTTGRNTGELFF TGTGCCAGCAGCCCCACGACAGGGAGGAACACCGGGGAGCTGTTTTTT
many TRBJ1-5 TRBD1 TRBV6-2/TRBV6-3 CASRPGGISNQPQHF TGTGCCAGCCGTCCAGGGGGCATTAGCAATCAGCCCCAGCATTTT
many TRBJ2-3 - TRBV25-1 CASIPLAGAGDTQYF TGTGCCAGCATCCCCCTGGCAGGGGCCGGAGATACGCAGTATTTT
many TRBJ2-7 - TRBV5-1 CASSLKDSGEHYEQYF TGCGCCAGCAGCTTGAAGGACAGTGGAGAACACTACGAGCAGTACTTC
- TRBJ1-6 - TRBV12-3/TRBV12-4 CASSLNGENSPLHF TGTGCCAGCAGCCTCAACGGGGAGAATTCACCCCTCCACTTT
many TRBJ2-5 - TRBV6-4 CASSDSAGEGQETQYF TGTGCCAGCAGTGACTCGGCAGGAGAAGGCCAAGAGACCCAGTACTTC
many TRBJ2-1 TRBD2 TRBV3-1 CASSLTSGNNNEQFF TGTGCCAGCAGTCTTACTAGCGGGAACAACAATGAGCAGTTCTTC
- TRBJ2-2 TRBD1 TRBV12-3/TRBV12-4 CASSKATGGELFF TGTGCCAGCAGTAAGGCGACAGGGGGGGAGCTGTTTTTT
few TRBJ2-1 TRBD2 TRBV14 CASSRLAGGNEQFF TGTGCCAGCAGCCGGCTAGCGGGAGGCAATGAGCAGTTCTTC
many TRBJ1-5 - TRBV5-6 CASSDGTGQPQHF TGTGCCAGCAGCGATGGGACTGGACAGCCCCAGCATTTT
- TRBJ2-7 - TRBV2 CASLRDLPSYEQYF TGTGCCAGCCTCCGGGACTTGCCATCCTACGAGCAGTACTTC
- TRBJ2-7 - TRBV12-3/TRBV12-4 CASSSSVSSYEQYF TGTGCCAGCAGTTCGTCCGTGAGCTCCTACGAGCAGTACTTC
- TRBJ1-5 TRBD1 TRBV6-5 CASRDRVNQPQHF TGTGCCAGCAGGGACAGGGTCAATCAGCCCCAGCATTTT
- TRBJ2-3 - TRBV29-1 CSAAAWIPDTQYF TGCAGCGCCGCTGCCTGGATACCAGATACGCAGTATTTT
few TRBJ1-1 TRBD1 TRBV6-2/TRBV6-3 CASSYRGRNTEAFF TGTGCCAGCAGTTACAGGGGGCGGAACACTGAAGCTTTCTTT
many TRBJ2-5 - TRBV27 CASKEPNQETQYF TGTGCCAGCAAGGAGCCAAACCAAGAGACCCAGTACTTC
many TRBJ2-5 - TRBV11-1 CASSPWGAETQYF TGTGCCAGCAGCCCGTGGGGGGCGGAGACCCAGTACTTC
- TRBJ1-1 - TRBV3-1 CASSQGIIVGNTEAFF TGTGCCAGCAGCCAAGGGATAATAGTGGGGAACACTGAAGCTTTCTTT
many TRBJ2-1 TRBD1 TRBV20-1 CSVGTGDRNEQFF TGCAGTGTAGGGACAGGGGATCGCAATGAGCAGTTCTTC
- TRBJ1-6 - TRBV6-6 CASSWGTENSPLHF TGTGCCAGCAGTTGGGGGACGGAGAATTCACCCCTCCACTTT
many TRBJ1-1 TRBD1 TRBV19 CASKRTMSSTWTGEAFF TGTGCCAGTAAACGAACCATGTCCTCAACTTGGACAGGGGAAGCTTTCTTT
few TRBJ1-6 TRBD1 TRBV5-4 CASSFRDRGTPLHF TGTGCCAGCAGCTTCCGGGACAGGGGGACACCCCTCCACTTT
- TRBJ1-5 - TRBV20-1 CSASSGEGNQPQHF TGCAGTGCGTCTTCAGGTGAGGGCAATCAGCCCCAGCATTTT
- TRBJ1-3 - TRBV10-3 CAISESSGNTIYF TGTGCCATCAGTGAGAGCTCTGGAAACACCATATATTTT
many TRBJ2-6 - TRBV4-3 CASSQDGTVFSGANVLTF TGCGCCAGCAGCCAAGATGGAACGGTTTTCTCTGGGGCCAACGTCCTGACTTTC
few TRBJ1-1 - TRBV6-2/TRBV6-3 CASNQPGSAAFF TGTGCCAGCAACCAACCGGGAAGTGCAGCTTTCTTT
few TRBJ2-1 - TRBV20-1 CSARELVDEQFF TGCAGTGCTAGAGAACTAGTAGACGAGCAGTTCTTC